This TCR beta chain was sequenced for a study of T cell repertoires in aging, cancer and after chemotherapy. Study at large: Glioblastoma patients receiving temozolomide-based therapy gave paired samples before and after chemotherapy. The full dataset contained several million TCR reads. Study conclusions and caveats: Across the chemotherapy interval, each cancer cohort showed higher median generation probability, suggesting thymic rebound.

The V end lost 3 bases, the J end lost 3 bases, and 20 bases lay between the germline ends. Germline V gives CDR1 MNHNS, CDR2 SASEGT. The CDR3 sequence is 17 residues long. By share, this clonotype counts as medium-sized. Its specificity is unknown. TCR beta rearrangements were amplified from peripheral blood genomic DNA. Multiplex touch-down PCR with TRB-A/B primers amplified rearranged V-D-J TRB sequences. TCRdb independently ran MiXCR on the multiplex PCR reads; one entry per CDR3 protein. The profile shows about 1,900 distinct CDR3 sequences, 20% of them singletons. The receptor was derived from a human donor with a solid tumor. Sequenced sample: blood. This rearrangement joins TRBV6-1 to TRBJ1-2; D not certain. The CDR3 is CASSEHPPDRAHYGYTF. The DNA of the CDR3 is TGTGCCAGCAGTGAGCATCCCCCCGACCGTGCCCACTATGGCTACACCTTC.